This T cell receptor beta chain originates from a study of technical replicates of blood from several donors. Germline CDR1 MNHEY, CDR2 SVGAGI. The CDR3 spans 14 residues. V was clipped by 6 bases and J by 8 bases; unmatched bases: 11. The repertoire was sequenced with immunoSEQ multiplex PCR; TCRdb's copy has only in-frame clones and lacks some. The table has about 93,000 clones, roughly 96% seen once; the top ten hold over 0.2%. The chain is built from TRBV6-5 and TRBJ1-2; 8 nucleotides agree with TRBD1. The receptor comes from a human donor in good health. The source material was T cells isolated from PBMCs. The CDR3 region has the DNA TGTGCCAGCAGGGAAGGCAGGGGGCGACGAGGCTACACCTTC. Its translation is CASREGRGRRGYTF.